This TCR beta chain was documented in a study of blood T cell repertoires in COVID-19. Background on the study: There were acute and convalescent COVID-19 samples, and they came from the United States, Italy and Spain. T cells, B-cell-depleted T cells, or PBMCs supplied cDNA or gDNA.

Per germline, CDR1 SGHRS and CDR2 YFSETQ. The CDR3 runs to 15 residues. V shed 0 bases and J shed 4 bases, with 11 bases lying between them. Authors' processing steps: Estimates of nucleated cell counts were drawn from the amplification of reference gene primers. Measured with immunoSEQ multiplex PCR; TCRdb has only the in-frame clones, and not every one. From that table come the V and J calls and clone size; the DNA was used to work out D and trimming. The sample has around 65,000 clones, about four fifths seen once. Sequenced sample: peripheral blood. The chain joins TRBV5-1 to TRBJ2-1; TRBD2 is a possible D gene (5 bases). The clonotype originates from a human donor in a cohort sampled during active COVID-19. This CDR3 reads CASSLELALYNEQFF. The CDR3 region has the DNA TGCGCCAGCAGCTTGGAGCTAGCCCTTTACAATGAGCAGTTCTTC.